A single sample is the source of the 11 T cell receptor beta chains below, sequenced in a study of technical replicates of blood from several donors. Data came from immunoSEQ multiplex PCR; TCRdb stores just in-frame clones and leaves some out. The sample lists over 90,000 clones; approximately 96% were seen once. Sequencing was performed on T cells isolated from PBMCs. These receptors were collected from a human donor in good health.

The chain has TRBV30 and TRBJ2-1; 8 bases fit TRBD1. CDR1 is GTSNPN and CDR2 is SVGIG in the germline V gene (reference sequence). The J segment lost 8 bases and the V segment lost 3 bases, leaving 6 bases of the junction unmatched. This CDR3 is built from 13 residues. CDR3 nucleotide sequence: TGTGCCTGGAGGGGACAGGTTTGGGATGAGCAGTTCTTC. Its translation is CAWRGQVWDEQFF.

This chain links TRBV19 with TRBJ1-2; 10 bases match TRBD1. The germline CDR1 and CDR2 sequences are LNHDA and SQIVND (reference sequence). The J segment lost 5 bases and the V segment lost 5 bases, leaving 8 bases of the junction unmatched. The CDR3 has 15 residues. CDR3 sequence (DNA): TGTGCCAGTAGTGTAAAGACAGGGGGCCAATATGGCTACACCTTC. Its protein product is CASSVKTGGQYGYTF. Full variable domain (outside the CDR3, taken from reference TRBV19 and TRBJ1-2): DGGITQSPKYLFRKEGQNVTLSCEQNLNHDAMYWYRQDPGQGLRLIYYSQIVNDFQKGDIAEGYSVSREKKESFPLTVTSAQKNPTAFYLCASSVKTGGQYGYTFGSGTRLTVV.

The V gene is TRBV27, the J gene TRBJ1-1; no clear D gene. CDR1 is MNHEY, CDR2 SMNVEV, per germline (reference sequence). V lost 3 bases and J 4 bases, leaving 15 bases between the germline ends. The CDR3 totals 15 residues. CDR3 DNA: TGTGCCAGCAGTTTCGAAAGCCCTTATACCACTGAAGCTTTCTTT. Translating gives CASSFESPYTTEAFF.

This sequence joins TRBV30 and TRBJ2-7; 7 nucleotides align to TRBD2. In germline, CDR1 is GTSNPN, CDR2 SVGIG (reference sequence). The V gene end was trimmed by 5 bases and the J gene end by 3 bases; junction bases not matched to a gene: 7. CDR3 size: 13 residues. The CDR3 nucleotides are TGTGCCTGGCGCGAGGCGGGAGTCTACGAGCAGTACTTC. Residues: CAWREAGVYEQYF.

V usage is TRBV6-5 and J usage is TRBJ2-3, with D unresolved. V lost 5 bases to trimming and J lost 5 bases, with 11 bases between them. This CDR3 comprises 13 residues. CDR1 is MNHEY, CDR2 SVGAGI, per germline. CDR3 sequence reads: CASSLRPGDTQYF. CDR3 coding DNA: TGTGCCAGCAGTCTTCGGCCGGGAGATACGCAGTATTTT.

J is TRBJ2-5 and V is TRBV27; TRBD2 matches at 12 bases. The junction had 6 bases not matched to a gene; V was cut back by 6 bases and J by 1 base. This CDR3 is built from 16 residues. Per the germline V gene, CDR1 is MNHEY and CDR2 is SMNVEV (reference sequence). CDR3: CASRPRLAGVQETQYF. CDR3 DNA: TGTGCCAGCAGACCCAGACTAGCGGGAGTCCAAGAGACCCAGTACTTC.

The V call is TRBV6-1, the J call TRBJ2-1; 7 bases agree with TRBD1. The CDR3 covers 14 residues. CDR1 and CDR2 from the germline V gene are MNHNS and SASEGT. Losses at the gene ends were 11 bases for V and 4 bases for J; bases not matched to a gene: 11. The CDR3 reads CAAGRDRKYNEQFF. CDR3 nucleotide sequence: TGTGCCGCGGGTCGGGACAGAAAATACAATGAGCAGTTCTTC.

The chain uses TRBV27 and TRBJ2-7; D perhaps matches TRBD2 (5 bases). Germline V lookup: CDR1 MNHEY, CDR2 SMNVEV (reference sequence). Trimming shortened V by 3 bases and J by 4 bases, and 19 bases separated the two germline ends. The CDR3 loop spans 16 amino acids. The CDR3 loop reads CASSLSAGVLIYEQYF. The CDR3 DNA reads TGTGCCAGCAGTTTGTCGGCCGGGGTACTCATATACGAGCAGTACTTC.

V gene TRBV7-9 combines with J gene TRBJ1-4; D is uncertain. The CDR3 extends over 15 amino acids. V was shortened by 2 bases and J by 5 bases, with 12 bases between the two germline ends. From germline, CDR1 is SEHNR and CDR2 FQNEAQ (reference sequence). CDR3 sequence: CASSLRSAENEKLFF. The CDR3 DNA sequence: TGTGCCAGCAGCTTACGCTCGGCGGAGAATGAAAAACTGTTTTTT.

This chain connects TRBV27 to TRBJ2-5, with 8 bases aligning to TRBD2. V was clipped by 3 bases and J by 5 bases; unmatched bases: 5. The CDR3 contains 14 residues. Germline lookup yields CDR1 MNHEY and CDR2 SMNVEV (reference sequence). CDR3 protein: CASSFSGNGETQYF. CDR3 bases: TGTGCCAGCAGTTTTAGCGGGAATGGGGAGACCCAGTACTTC.

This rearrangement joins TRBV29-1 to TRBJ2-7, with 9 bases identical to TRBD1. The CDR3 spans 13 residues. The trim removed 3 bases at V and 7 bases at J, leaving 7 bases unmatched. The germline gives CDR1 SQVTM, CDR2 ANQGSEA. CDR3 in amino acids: CSVEGGTGREQYF. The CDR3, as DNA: TGCAGCGTTGAGGGGGGGACAGGGAGAGAGCAGTACTTC.